The source of this T cell receptor (beta chain) is a study of T-cell memory formation after mild COVID-19. Employing constant-segment primers, 5'RACE generated TCR alpha and TCR beta cDNA libraries bearing sample barcodes and UMIs. TCRdb used MiXCR to reprocess the 5' RACE reads, holding one entry per CDR3 protein. The sample yields hundreds of thousands of distinct CDR3 sequences, around 20% seen once. This clonotype has more than one count but fewer than ten. Its target is unknown. Points from the study as a whole: Mainly CM and EM harbored the contracting CD4+ clones; mainly EMRA harbored the CD8+ ones. Cross-reactive memory seemingly joined, as some responding clones were found in pre-infection memory.

The J segment lost 7 bases and the V segment lost 3 bases, leaving 13 bases of the junction unmatched. The CDR3 sequence is 17 residues long. The germline gives CDR1 SGDLS, CDR2 YYNGEE. The source is a man between 18 and 35 years old who had mild COVID-19 (a few samples of this study predate the infection). Cell type and time point are not known. The sequencing input was PBMCs or a T cell subset sorted from them (not recorded which). The V and J genes are TRBV9 and TRBJ2-3; TRBD2 matches at 11 bases. The CDR3: CASSETVAGGVMYTQYF. The CDR3 nucleotides read TGTGCCAGCAGCGAGACAGTAGCGGGGGGGGTCATGTATACGCAGTATTTT.